These 27 T cell receptor beta chains share one sample of origin, sequenced in a study of regulatory T cells in long-lasting Graves disease (dated by TCRdb to the early 2020s). Library method: multiplex PCR. The data were produced on an Illumina HiSeq 4000. TCR beta libraries were built with iRepertoire HTBI primers and Arm-PCR amplification of CDR3 regions. In TCRdb, the public reads were trimmed at Q25 with fastp and aligned with MiXCR, with productive beta chains retained. Rows with a matching CDR3 protein are joined into one entry that keeps the most common DNA and genes. Across this sample there are about 370,000 distinct CDR3 sequences, with less than 20% seen only once. The ten most abundant clones make up 20% to 25% of the sample. The time point tag for this specimen amounts to: newly diagnosed GD, antithyroid drugs for less than 3 months. For both TCR sequencing and RNA sequencing, RNA was extracted from PBMCs in TRIzol.

Sequenced here: peripheral blood mononuclear cells (PBMCs), sampled at new diagnosis, from a patient treated with antithyroid drugs. These receptors were taken from a female donor with Graves disease.

This clonotype was detected ten times or more. This sequence joins TRBV20-1 and TRBJ2-1, with D perhaps assigned TRBD1 or TRBD2 (5 bases each). V was trimmed by 4 bases and J by 0 bases, leaving 16 bases between them. This CDR3 has 16 residues. The V gene's germline CDR1 is DFQATT and CDR2 SNEGSKA (reference sequence). The CDR3 region is CSANPTSGPSYNEQFF. CDR3 in DNA: TGCAGTGCTAACCCTACTTCGGGACCCTCCTACAATGAGCAGTTCTTC.

This clonotype has a count of ten or more. This chain connects TRBV20-1 to TRBJ2-5; 10 bases line up with TRBD1. This CDR3 spans 14 amino acids. CDR1 and CDR2 (germline): DFQATT, SNEGSKA (reference sequence). Trimming cost V 5 bases and J 5 bases; bases outside gene matches: 8. CDR3 residues: CSAPYTTGGETQYF. In nucleotides, the CDR3 is TGCAGTGCTCCTTATACGACAGGGGGCGAGACCCAGTACTTC.

This clonotype was found a few times. The CDR3 ends on some other residue instead of the conserved phenylalanine or tryptophan, so this is likely a read error. This sequence joins TRBV12-3 or TRBV12-4 and TRBJ1-2; D uncertain. Trimming took off 4 bases at V and 4 bases at J, with 7 bases between the two ends. The CDR3 is 12 residues long. CDR3 region: CASSSLGYGYTS. CDR3 bases: TGTGCCAGCAGTTCACTTGGCTATGGCTACACCTCC.

This clonotype was counted at least ten times. The chain uses TRBV3-1 and TRBJ2-3; the D gene is possibly TRBD2 (5 bases). V was pared by 1 base and J by 2 bases, with 10 bases between. Germline V gene lookup returns CDR1 LGHDT and CDR2 YNNKEL (reference sequence). The CDR3 has 15 amino acids. CDR3 sequence reads: CASSQGTYYTDTQYF. The CDR3 DNA is TGTGCCAGCAGCCAAGGGACTTACTACACAGATACGCAGTATTTT.

This clonotype was picked up many times. The chain is built from TRBV20-1 and TRBJ1-1; D is ambiguous. Per germline, CDR1 DFQATT and CDR2 SNEGSKA (reference sequence). The length of the CDR3 is 11 residues. The CDR3 loop is CSVRSWGEAFF. The CDR3 DNA reads TGCAGCGTCAGAAGTTGGGGTGAAGCTTTCTTT.

This clonotype was picked up many times. The chain uses TRBV18 and TRBJ2-7; D may correspond to TRBD1 or TRBD2 (5 bases each). Germline lookup yields CDR1 KGHSH and CDR2 LQKENI. Trimming left V 4 bases short and J 2 bases short, with 9 bases between. The CDR3 sequence is 13 residues long. The CDR3 DNA reads TGTGCCAGCTCACTCCGGGACCCCTACGAGCAGTACTTC. Its translation is CASSLRDPYEQYF.

The V call is TRBV19, the J call TRBJ1-2; 9 nucleotides match TRBD1. The CDR3 extends over 14 amino acids. Losses at the gene ends were 4 bases for V and 8 bases for J; bases not matched to a gene: 8. Looked up from germline, CDR1 is LNHDA and CDR2 is SQIVND (reference sequence). The CDR3 reads CASSTSTGGWGYTF. The CDR3, as DNA: TGTGCCAGTAGTACGTCTACAGGGGGCTGGGGCTACACCTTC.

V and J are TRBV6-1 and TRBJ2-5; 8 bases align to TRBD2. This CDR3 is built from 15 residues. The germline CDR1 and CDR2 sequences are MNHNS and SASEGT. V gave up 5 bases and J gave up 5 bases; unmatched junction bases: 10. The CDR3 sequence is CASSPQAGDRETQYF. The CDR3 DNA sequence: TGTGCCAGCAGTCCCCAAGCGGGAGATCGGGAGACCCAGTACTTC.

Many counts were recorded for this clonotype. J is TRBJ1-4 and V is TRBV5-1; 7 nucleotides line up with TRBD1. CDR1 SGHRS and CDR2 YFSETQ come from the germline V gene. The CDR3 length is 15 residues. The V segment lost 4 bases and the J segment 4 bases; nucleotides outside the gene matches: 7. CDR3 sequence reads: CASSLDRVINEKLFF. CDR3 DNA: TGCGCCAGCAGCCTCGACAGGGTCATTAATGAAAAACTGTTTTTT. The full variable domain, its missing parts supplied by reference TRBV5-1 and TRBJ1-4, is KAGVTQTPRYLIKTRGQQVTLSCSPISGHRSVSWYQQTPGQGLQFLFEYFSETQRNKGNFPGRFSGRQFSNSRSEMNVSTLELGDSALYLCASSLDRVINEKLFFGSGTQLSVL.

V and J are TRBV7-9 and TRBJ1-2, with D maybe TRBD1 (5 bases). V dropped 5 bases and J dropped 5 bases, with 15 bases sitting between them. The CDR3 runs to 14 residues. Germline assignment: CDR1 SEHNR and CDR2 FQNEAQ (reference sequence). The CDR3 nucleotides are TGTGCCAGCAGCCCCAAGGGGACTACTTATGGCTACACCTTC. Translating gives CASSPKGTTYGYTF. Variable domain in full (rest from reference TRBV7-9 and TRBJ1-2): DTGVSQNPRHKITKRGQNVTFRCDPISEHNRLYWYRQTLGQGPEFLTYFQNEAQLEKSRLLSDRFSAERPKGSFSTLEIQRTEQGDSAMYLCASSPKGTTYGYTFGSGTRLTVV.

This clonotype was picked up a small number of times. The CDR3 here is CASSEATNSPLHF. The DNA for the CDR3 is TGTGCCAGCAGTGAAGCGACAAATTCACCCCTCCACTTT. The V call is TRBV2, the J call TRBJ1-6; D uncertain. The CDR3 has 13 amino acids. Looked up from germline, CDR1 is SNHLY and CDR2 is FYNNEI. The V end lost 0 bases, the J end lost 7 bases, and 4 bases lay between the germline ends.

This clonotype appeared many times. The genes are TRBV7-2 and TRBJ2-7; 8 bases are shared with TRBD2. With 7 bases clipped from V and 4 bases from J, the junction kept 9 bases outside the gene matches. The CDR3 consists of 14 residues. Germline V gene data show CDR1 as SGHTA and CDR2 as FQGNSA. The CDR3 reads CASTRGGANYEQYF. In nucleotides, the CDR3 is TGTGCCAGCACCCGGGGGGGCGCGAATTACGAGCAGTACTTC.

This clonotype was recorded many times. V is TRBV12-5 and J is TRBJ2-5; 7 bases map to TRBD1. The CDR3 length is 16 residues. CDR1 is LGHNT, CDR2 FRNRAP, per germline. J was trimmed by 3 bases and V by 6 bases; bases with no gene match: 13. The CDR3 protein is CASGLRPGTAKETQYF. CDR3 in DNA: TGTGCTAGTGGCCTCCGTCCCGGGACAGCTAAAGAGACCCAGTACTTC.

This clonotype was observed a handful of times. The chain recombines TRBV27 with TRBJ2-3; TRBD2 is a possible D gene (7 bases). This CDR3 is 15 amino acids long. CDR1 is MNHEY and CDR2 is SMNVEV in the germline V gene (reference sequence). The ends were cut back, 2 bases at V and 2 bases at J, with 11 bases in the middle. CDR3 region: CASSLARGLTDTQYF. Here the CDR3 DNA reads TGTGCCAGCAGTTTAGCGCGGGGGCTCACAGATACGCAGTATTTT.

This clonotype was observed a few times. This sequence joins TRBV4-1 and TRBJ1-1, with D possibly being TRBD1 (6 bases). The CDR3 has 16 amino acids. V was shortened by 2 bases and J by 3 bases, with 16 bases between the two germline ends. Germline V gene lookup returns CDR1 MGHRA and CDR2 YSYEKL. This chain's CDR3 is CASSQRATGRDTEAFF. The CDR3 coding sequence is TGCGCCAGCAGCCAAAGGGCTACAGGGAGGGACACTGAAGCTTTCTTT.

This clonotype was detected ten times or more. The CDR3 DNA sequence: TGTGCCAGCAGTTTAGGAGGGGCAGGGTACGAGCAGTACTTC. This encodes CASSLGGAGYEQYF. The V call is TRBV12-3 or TRBV12-4, the J call TRBJ2-7; D may correspond to TRBD1 or TRBD2 (5 bases each). Trimming cost V 1 base and J 4 bases, with 11 bases left between them. The CDR3 is 14 residues long.

There are a few counts of this clonotype. The junction departs from the called germline gene at one end, perhaps through a read error. This sequence joins TRBV7-9 and TRBJ2-7; 16 bases are a match to TRBD2. The CDR3 covers 16 residues. Looked up from germline, CDR1 is SEHNR and CDR2 is FQNEAQ (reference sequence). For the CDR3, the DNA is TGTGCCAGCATGGGACTAGCGGGAGGGCCCACCTACGAGCAGTGCTTC. Translated, it gives CASMGLAGGPTYEQCF.

With regard to this clonotype: Because it lacks the conserved phenylalanine or tryptophan at the end, this CDR3 is likely a read error. The chain joins TRBV5-1 to TRBJ2-2; TRBD2 matches 8 bases. Germline V gene sequence: CDR1 SGHRS, CDR2 YFSETQ. The CDR3 runs 14 residues. The ends lost 5 bases at V and 4 bases at J; junction bases unmatched: 4. The CDR3 DNA reads as TGCGCCAGCAGTCGGGGGGGCACCACCGGGGAGCTGTTTTCT. It codes for CASSRGGTTGELFS.

To note about this clonotype: This is likely a read error, given that the CDR3 carries no conserved phenylalanine or tryptophan at its end. This chain links TRBV12-3 or TRBV12-4 with TRBJ1-1; D is unclear. Deletions cut 2 bases from V and 4 bases from J, with 8 bases between. The CDR3 sequence is 13 residues long. The CDR3 sequence is CASSLSGVTEAFS. The CDR3 coding sequence is TGTGCCAGCAGTTTATCTGGGGTCACTGAAGCTTTCTCT.

This clonotype was counted many times. The DNA of the CDR3 is TGCGCCAGCAGCAGCTTACAGGTTTTAAGCTCCTACAATGAGCAGTTCTTC. This translates into CASSSLQVLSSYNEQFF. V is TRBV10-2 and J is TRBJ2-1; TRBD1 is a possible D gene (5 bases). The V end lost 6 bases, the J end lost 0 bases, and 18 bases lay between the germline ends. This CDR3 spans 17 amino acids. CDR1 and CDR2 (germline): WSHSY, SAAADI.

In its sample, this clonotype was seen many times. The chain recombines TRBV20-1 with TRBJ1-6; a weak D match, TRBD1 (6 bases). In germline, CDR1 is DFQATT, CDR2 SNEGSKA (reference sequence). Trimming stripped 3 bases from V and 7 bases from J, with 13 bases between. There are 14 residues in the CDR3. CDR3 in DNA: TGCAGTGCTAGTACGGGACACGTCAATTCACCCCTCCACTTT. Residues: CSASTGHVNSPLHF.

This clonotype occurred many times. The V call is TRBV12-3 or TRBV12-4, the J call TRBJ2-2; D gene ambiguous. CDR3 length: 15 amino acids. Trimming took off 10 bases at V and 4 bases at J, with 19 bases between the two ends. The chain's CDR3 is CATYAGSGSTGELFF. CDR3 DNA sequence: TGTGCCACCTATGCAGGAAGTGGAAGCACCGGGGAGCTGTTTTTT.

This clonotype appeared many times. CDR3 bases: TGTGCCAGCAGCCCCTTAGCGGTGAGCTCCTACAATGAGCAGTTCTTC. Amino acid sequence: CASSPLAVSSYNEQFF. This sequence joins TRBV11-2 and TRBJ2-1; the D gene is possibly TRBD2 (6 bases). Germline V gene data show CDR1 as SGHAT and CDR2 as FQNNGV. V lost 5 bases, J lost 0 bases, and 14 bases lay in between. This CDR3 has 16 amino acids.

This clonotype was found once. The V call is TRBV12-3 or TRBV12-4, the J call TRBJ1-2; D is unclear. The CDR3 sequence is 14 residues long. Trimming removed 10 bases at V and 6 bases at J, with 21 bases between. The CDR3 loop reads CAIMEAYGVHGYTF. CDR3 bases: TGTGCCATCATGGAGGCGTACGGGGTTCATGGCTACACCTTC.

The chain has TRBV6-2 or TRBV6-3 and TRBJ2-7; D could derive from TRBD1 or TRBD2 (5 bases each). The germline gives CDR1 MNHEY, CDR2 SVGEGT. The V and J ends lost 8 bases and 8 bases respectively, with 22 bases between them. The CDR3 contains 14 residues. The CDR3 region is CASWKTGTPTKQYF. CDR3 nucleotide sequence: TGTGCCAGCTGGAAAACCGGGACCCCGACGAAGCAGTACTTC.

The rearrangement links TRBV12-3 or TRBV12-4 to TRBJ1-5; D is unresolved. The CDR3 runs 14 residues. V was cut by 4 bases and J by 4 bases, with 11 bases left in between. CDR3 protein: CASSSRNMNQPQHF. CDR3 coding DNA: TGTGCCAGCAGTTCCCGAAACATGAATCAGCCCCAGCATTTT.

The sample holds many counts of this clonotype. The V gene is TRBV11-2, the J gene TRBJ2-7; D may be TRBD1 (6 bases). From germline, CDR1 is SGHAT and CDR2 FQNNGV. With 7 bases removed from V and 2 bases from J, the gap between germline ends came to 15 bases. The CDR3 extends over 14 amino acids. CDR3 bases: TGTGCCAGCACCCTGAGCAGGGGACCCTACGAGCAGTACTTC. This gives the protein CASTLSRGPYEQYF.